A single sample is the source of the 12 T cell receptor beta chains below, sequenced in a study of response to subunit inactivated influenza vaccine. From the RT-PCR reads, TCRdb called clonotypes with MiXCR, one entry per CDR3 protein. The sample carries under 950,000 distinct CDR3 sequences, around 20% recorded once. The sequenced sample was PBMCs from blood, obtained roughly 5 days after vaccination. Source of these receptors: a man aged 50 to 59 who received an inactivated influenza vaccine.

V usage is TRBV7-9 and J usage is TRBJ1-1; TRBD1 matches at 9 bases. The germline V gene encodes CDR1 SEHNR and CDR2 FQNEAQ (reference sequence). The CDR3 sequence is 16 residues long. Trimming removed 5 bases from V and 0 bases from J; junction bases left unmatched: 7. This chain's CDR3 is CASSLQGAKMNTEAFF. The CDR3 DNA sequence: TGTGCCAGCAGCCTACAGGGGGCAAAGATGAACACTGAAGCTTTCTTT.

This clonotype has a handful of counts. The CDR3 DNA is TGCAGTGCTAGGGCCAGAGTGAACTATGGCTACACCTTC. Translated, it gives CSARARVNYGYTF. V usage is TRBV20-1 and J usage is TRBJ1-2; D uncertain. This CDR3 has 13 amino acids. Germline V CDR1 and CDR2: DFQATT, SNEGSKA (reference sequence). Between the trimmed V and J ends, which lost 3 bases and 2 bases, there was a span of 10 bases.

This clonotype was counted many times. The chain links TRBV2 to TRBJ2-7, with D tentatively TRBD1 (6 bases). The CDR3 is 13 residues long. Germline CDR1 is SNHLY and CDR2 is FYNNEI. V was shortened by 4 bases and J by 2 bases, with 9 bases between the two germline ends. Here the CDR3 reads CASSGTVPYEQYF. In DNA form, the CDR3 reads TGTGCCAGCAGTGGGACAGTTCCCTACGAGCAGTACTTC.

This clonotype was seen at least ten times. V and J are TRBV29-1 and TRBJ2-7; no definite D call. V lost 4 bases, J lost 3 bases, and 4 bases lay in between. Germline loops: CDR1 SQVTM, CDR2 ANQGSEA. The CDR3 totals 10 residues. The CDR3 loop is CSVGDYEQYF. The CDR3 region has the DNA TGCAGCGTTGGGGACTACGAGCAGTACTTC.

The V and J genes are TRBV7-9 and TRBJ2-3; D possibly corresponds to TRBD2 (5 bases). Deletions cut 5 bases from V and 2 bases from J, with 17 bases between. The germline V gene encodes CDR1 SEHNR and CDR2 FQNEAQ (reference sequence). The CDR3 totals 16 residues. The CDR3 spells CASSEAASDYTDTQYF. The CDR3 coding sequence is TGTGCCAGCAGCGAGGCCGCTTCCGACTACACAGATACGCAGTATTTT.

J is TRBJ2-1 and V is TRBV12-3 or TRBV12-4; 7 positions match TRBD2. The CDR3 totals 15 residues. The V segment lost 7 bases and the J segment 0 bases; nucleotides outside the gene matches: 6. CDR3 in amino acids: CASTLGGFSYNEQFF. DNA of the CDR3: TGTGCCAGCACCCTCGGGGGGTTCTCCTACAATGAGCAGTTCTTC.

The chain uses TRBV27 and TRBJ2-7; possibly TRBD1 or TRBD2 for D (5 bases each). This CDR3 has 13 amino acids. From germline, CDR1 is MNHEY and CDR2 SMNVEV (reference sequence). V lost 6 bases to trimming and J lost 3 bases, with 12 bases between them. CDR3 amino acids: CASRGDGYYEQYF. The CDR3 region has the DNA TGTGCCAGCAGGGGGGACGGTTACTACGAGCAGTACTTC.

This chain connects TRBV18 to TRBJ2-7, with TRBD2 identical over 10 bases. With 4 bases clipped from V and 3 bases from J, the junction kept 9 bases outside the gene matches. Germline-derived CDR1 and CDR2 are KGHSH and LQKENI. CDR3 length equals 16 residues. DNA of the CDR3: TGTGCCAGCTCACTCATCTCTAGCGGGAGTAACTACGAGCAGTACTTC. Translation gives CASSLISSGSNYEQYF.

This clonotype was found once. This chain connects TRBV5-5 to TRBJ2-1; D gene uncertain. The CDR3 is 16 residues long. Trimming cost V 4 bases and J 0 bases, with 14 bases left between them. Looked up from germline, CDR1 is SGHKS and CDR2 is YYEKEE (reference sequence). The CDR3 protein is CASSLLSDSSYNEQFF. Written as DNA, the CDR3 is TGTGCCAGCAGCCTGTTGTCAGATTCCTCCTACAATGAGCAGTTCTTC.

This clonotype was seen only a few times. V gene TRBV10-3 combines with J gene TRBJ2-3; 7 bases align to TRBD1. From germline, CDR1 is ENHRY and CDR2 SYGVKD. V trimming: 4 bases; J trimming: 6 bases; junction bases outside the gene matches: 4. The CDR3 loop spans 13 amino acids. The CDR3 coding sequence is TGTGCCATCAGTGCAGGGGGTGGCGATACGCAGTATTTT. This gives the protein CAISAGGGDTQYF.

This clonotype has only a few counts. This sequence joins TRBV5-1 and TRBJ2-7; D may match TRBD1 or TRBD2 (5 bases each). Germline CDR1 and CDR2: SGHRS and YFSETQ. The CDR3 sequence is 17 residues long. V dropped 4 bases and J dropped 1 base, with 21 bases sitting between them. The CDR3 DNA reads TGCGCCAGCAGCAGAAATTTGCCCGGGACCGATTCCTACGAGCAGTACTTC. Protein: CASSRNLPGTDSYEQYF.

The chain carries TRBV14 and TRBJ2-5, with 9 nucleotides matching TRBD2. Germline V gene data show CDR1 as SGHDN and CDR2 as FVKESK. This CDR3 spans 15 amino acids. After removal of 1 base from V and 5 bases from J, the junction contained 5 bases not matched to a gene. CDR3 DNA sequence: TGTGCCAGCAGCCAAGTGCGGGGGGGCCGGGAGACCCAGTACTTC. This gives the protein CASSQVRGGRETQYF.